A selection of T cell receptor beta chains follows, all from one sample in a study of tumor-infiltrating lymphocytes in primary liver carcinoma. From the multiplex PCR reads, TCRdb called clonotypes with MiXCR, one entry per CDR3 protein. This sample carries 100,000 to 150,000 distinct CDR3 sequences, roughly three fifths of them seen once, and the ten largest clones take approximately 8.9%. The sample consisted of liver tumor tissue from sampling region 3. The receptors shown here come from an older woman with primary liver carcinoma and hepatitis B virus infection. The CDR3 runs from the conserved cysteine through the conserved F or W. A D gene is named only where the DNA matches it firmly. Clone size is given for some rows only: seen once, a few or many times, or a class if the clone is expanded.

v_gene	j_gene	abundance	d_gene	CDR3nt	CDR3aa
TRBV6-5	TRBJ1-3	NA	NA	TGTGCCAGTAATTACTCAATACCAGGGAGTAGGGCAAACACCATATATTTT	CASNYSIPGSRANTIYF
TRBV11-2	TRBJ2-1	few	NA	TGTGCCAGCAGCATGGGACTTCGGGGGTTCTTC	CASSMGLRGFF
TRBV11-3	TRBJ2-1	NA	NA	TGTGCCGGCAGCTTATGTCGGAGGGAGTGGGGTGTCGATGAGCAGTTCTTC	CAGSLCRREWGVDEQFF
TRBV29-1	TRBJ1-3	NA	NA	TGCAGTGTTGACGCAGGGCGCCCTGGAAACACCATATATTTT	CSVDAGRPGNTIYF
TRBV11-2	TRBJ2-3	NA	TRBD2	TGTGCCAGCAGCTTCGGGATCTTGGGGGGGGCGCAGTATTTT	CASSFGILGGAQYF
TRBV4-1	TRBJ1-2	once	TRBD1	TGCGCCAGCAGCCAAACCGTTCGACAAGGGGGCGTCCTATGGCTACACTTC	CASSQTVRQGGVLWLHF
TRBV11-2	TRBJ1-1	NA	NA	TGTGCCAGCAGCTTAGTAGTGGTAGGGGTTACTGAAGTTTTCTTT	CASSLVVVGVTEVFF
TRBV7-9	TRBJ2-1	many	TRBD2	TGTGCCAGCACGATTAGCGGGAATCCCAATGAGCAGTTCTTC	CASTISGNPNEQFF
TRBV29-1	TRBJ2-2	NA	TRBD2	TGTAGCTTTGGAGCTAGCGGGAACACCGGGGAGCTGTTTTTT	CSFGASGNTGELFF
TRBV11-2	TRBJ2-2	NA	NA	TGTGCCAGGAGCCCTCCGCAAGGACCGACCCGGGAGCTGCTTTTT	CARSPPQGPTRELLF
TRBV6-5	TRBJ1-2	many	NA	TGTGCCAGCAGAGGGCAGGGAGGTGGCTACACCTTC	CASRGQGGGYTF
TRBV11-2	TRBJ1-1	few	TRBD1	TGTGCCAGCAGCGCGCGGACAGGGTGGACTGAAGCCTTCTTT	CASSARTGWTEAFF
TRBV2	TRBJ2-5	NA	NA	TGTGCCAGCAGTGATTTTTCGCGCCAAGAGACCCAGTACTTC	CASSDFSRQETQYF
TRBV20-1	TRBJ2-3	few	TRBD1	TGCAGTGCCCGAACCGGGACAGGGGCCACAGATACGCAGTATTTT	CSARTGTGATDTQYF
TRBV28	TRBJ2-1	NA	NA	TGTGCCAGCAGTCAGAGGCAAACCTACAATGAGCAGTTCTTC	CASSQRQTYNEQFF
TRBV7-8	TRBJ2-2	many	TRBD2	TGTGCCAGCAGCTTAGAACTAGCGGGTATCACCGGGGAGCTGTTTTTT	CASSLELAGITGELFF
TRBV7-2	TRBJ1-5	NA	NA	TGTGCCAGCAGCTCCGGACAGACCATCAATCAGCCCCAGCATTTT	CASSSGQTINQPQHF